This T cell receptor (beta chain) was observed in a study of tumor-infiltrating lymphocytes in primary liver carcinoma (dated by TCRdb to the late 2010s). Regarding the complete study: Between November 2015 and March 2016, 5 or 6 patients in China with histopathologically diagnosed primary liver carcinoma had their tumors surgically resected. Of the five patients (three men and two women, aged 30 to 69 years), four had hepatocellular carcinoma and one had combined HCC and intrahepatic cholangiocarcinoma. The five patients had tumors staged T1-T3 N0M0, with maximum diameters ranging from about 4.2 to 11 cm. Each sample produced roughly 3.5 to 8 million productive TCRbeta reads, and read depth showed no significant difference between tissue types. For each liver tumor, the study sampled five regions along with adjacent normal tissue and blood, and applied TCRbeta repertoire sequencing, expression microarrays and whole-exome sequencing. A total of roughly 35 specimens from 5 patients, comprising 25 or so tumor regions, 5 adjacent noncancerous liver tissues and 5 peripheral blood samples, were covered by TCRbeta repertoire sequencing. Repertoires from technical replicates were highly reproducible, with mean shared-clone rates roughly 0.89 and correlation coefficients above 0.98.

With regard to this clonotype: The specificity of this receptor is unknown. Base qualities are not provided; no much larger clone lies one nucleotide away.

A constant-region primer and ProtoScript II reverse transcriptase were used to reverse-transcribe TCRbeta-specific cDNA from approximately 550 ng total RNA. Construction of the TCRbeta libraries relied on three nested rounds of multiplex PCR, following a slightly modified ARM-PCR procedure. Each of the first two PCR rounds ran for 9 to 10 cycles using multiplex TRBV1-TRBV30 forward primers together with a Cbeta reverse primer. Sample barcodes and Illumina adapters were attached in a final 25-cycle PCR using Deep VentR polymerase. Before sequencing, amplicons between 200 and 500 bp were purified from gel using a QIAquick gel extraction kit. TCRbeta amplicons were sequenced on an Illumina HiSeq 2500 with 250-bp paired-end reads. Regarding the original processing steps: Trimmomatic v0.33 was used to quality-trim the reads, and FLASH v1.2.11 was used to merge paired reads so that full CDR3 sequences could be recovered. MiGEC v1.2.1b assigned V, D and J germline segments to the rearranged TCRbeta sequences. Clonotype statistics, along with Shannon-Wiener diversity indices, were calculated using VDJtools v1.0.0. Except for diversity analysis, only each sample's 250 most abundant clonotypes were used in subsequent analyses to reduce sampling bias. TCRdb reran the public reads through fastp at Q25 and MiXCR, keeping productive beta chains. Under each unique CDR3 protein, matching rows form one entry showing the most common genes and DNA. The V and J calls were not made by the authors but by TCRdb's processing. For this sample there are 180,000 or so distinct CDR3 sequences; about 55% appear just once. Less than 75% of the sample is held by the ten biggest clonotypes.

Relative to germline, V is missing 4 bases and J is missing 6 bases, with 9 bases of the junction outside any gene match. CDR1 and CDR2 are read off the germline V gene (reference sequence) as SEHNR and FQNEAQ. The CDR3 measures 16 amino acids from cysteine to phenylalanine. The DNA shown is the 48-base CDR3, in frame from base 1. Study-level results and caveats: Compared with blood, tumors had a significantly larger share of the repertoire taken up by the top 250 clones (p = 0.039). Pairs of tumor regions showed greater repertoire overlap (mean about 35%) than tumor-adjacent pairs (roughly 17%) or tumor-blood pairs (about 14%), which is consistent with antigen-driven expansion. Only the TCR beta chain was sequenced, so true repertoire diversity is likely underestimated because unpaired alpha chains were not captured. With just four or five patients in the study, the authors point out that the findings should be validated in a larger study. Since the samples were bulk and unsorted, there was no way to compare CD4+ and CD8+ T cell repertoires.

Blood RNA was extracted from unsorted whole blood with TRIzol reagent; germline DNA came from the DNeasy Blood & Tissue kit. At the time of sampling, the patients had chronic HBV infection and had not received any treatment. Approximately 4.1 milliliters of peripheral blood were collected into K2EDTA tubes before surgery. This clonotype was obtained from a man aged 35-49 years with primary liver carcinoma and hepatitis B virus infection. This sequence uses TRBV7-9 and TRBJ2-1, and TRBD2 matches 10 of the central bases. Material for sequencing was peripheral blood. The encoded CDR3 is CASSSSASGSRNEQFF. In nucleotide form, the sequence is TGTGCCAGCAGCTCTTCGGCTAGCGGGAGTCGCAATGAGCAGTTCTTC.